This entry lists 10 T cell receptor beta chains sequenced from one sample in a study of CD4 and CD8 cells across lung adenocarcinoma regions. TCRdb recomputed calls from the PCR reads with MiXCR, one row per CDR3 protein. This table holds 6,500 to 8,500 distinct CDR3 sequences, around 58% found once. Sequencing was performed on CD4+ T cells from the center of a lung tumor. Receptors were obtained from a female donor with lung adenocarcinoma. The CD4 and CD8 labels of this study may be unreliable.

As DNA, the CDR3 is TGTGCCAGCAGACCGGGGCTGGGGGGCAGTGGCCCAGAGACCCAGTACTTC. It specifies CASRPGLGGSGPETQYF. The chain carries TRBV6-1 and TRBJ2-5; D may match TRBD1 or TRBD2 (6 bases each). The CDR3 runs 17 residues. The germline gives CDR1 MNHNS, CDR2 SASEGT. V lost 6 bases and J lost 4, with 24 bases in between.

This clonotype ranks as medium-sized. The chain links TRBV2 to TRBJ2-5; weak D call: TRBD2 (6 bases). CDR3 length equals 15 residues. Germline CDR1 SNHLY, CDR2 FYNNEI. The ends were cut back, 1 base at V and 4 bases at J, with 13 bases in the middle. The DNA for the CDR3 is TGTGCCAGCAGTGAAGACCAGACTAGAGGAGAGACCCAGTACTTC. Translating it yields CASSEDQTRGETQYF. The full variable domain, in which reference TRBV2 and TRBJ2-5 provide the parts outside the CDR3, is EPEVTQTPSHQVTQMGQEVILRCVPISNHLYFYWYRQILGQKVEFLVSFYNNEISEKSEIFDDQFSVERPDGSNFTLKIRSTKLEDSAMYFCASSEDQTRGETQYFGPGTRLLVL.

This clonotype is classed as medium-sized. The junction departs from the called germline gene at one end, perhaps through a read error. DNA of the CDR3: TGTGCCAGCGGCCCTAGCGGGGGGCTCTTC. This encodes CASGPSGGLF. The chain uses TRBV27 and TRBJ2-1; 11 bases agree with TRBD2. The CDR3 totals 10 residues. The germline gives CDR1 MNHEY, CDR2 SMNVEV (reference sequence).

The V gene is TRBV5-1, the J gene TRBJ2-7; D is perhaps TRBD1 or TRBD2 (6 bases each). Judging by the DNA end, TRBJ2-1 fits better; the J call may be wrong. CDR3 size: 12 residues. Germline V gene data show CDR1 as SGHRS and CDR2 as YFSETQ. CDR3 in DNA: TGCGCCAGCAGCCAACAGGGAGGTGAGCAGTTCTTC. It translates to CASSQQGGEQFF.

Relative to its sample, this clonotype is medium-sized (0.01 to 0.1%). V usage is TRBV27 and J usage is TRBJ2-1; no firm D call. This CDR3 region has 13 residues. The V end was cut by 2 bases, the J end by 8 bases, with 10 bases between. Germline V gives CDR1 MNHEY, CDR2 SMNVEV (reference sequence). This CDR3 is CASSLARRDEQFF. As DNA, the CDR3 is TGTGCCAGCAGTTTAGCCCGGCGCGATGAGCAGTTCTTC.

The V and J genes are TRBV6-1 and TRBJ2-5; TRBD1 matches 7 bases. The J call may be faulty, since TRBJ2-7 better matches the DNA end. The CDR3 runs to 15 residues. Germline values: CDR1 MNHNS, CDR2 SASEGT. The CDR3: CASRGPGQSTYEQYF. In DNA, the CDR3 is TGTGCCAGCAGGGGACCGGGACAGAGCACCTACGAGCAGTACTTC.

This clonotype was detected only a few times. The chain links TRBV6-1 to TRBJ2-5, with D uncertain. Germline CDR1 is MNHNS and CDR2 is SASEGT. V was shortened by 2 bases and J by 5 bases, with 9 bases between the two germline ends. The CDR3 has 13 amino acids. CDR3: CASSEYLSETQYF. CDR3 nucleotide sequence: TGTGCCAGCAGTGAATACTTATCGGAGACCCAGTACTTC.

V is TRBV6-1 and J is TRBJ2-2; TRBD2 is a possible D gene (5 bases). V shed 3 bases and J shed 13 bases, with 24 bases lying between them. This CDR3 contains 16 residues. The germline gives CDR1 MNHNS, CDR2 SASEGT. In nucleotides, the CDR3 is TGTGCCAGCAGTGAGGGGAAGGGTGGGAGCTCAGATACGCTGTTTTTT. It yields the protein CASSEGKGGSSDTLFF.

This clonotype was counted at least ten times. The V gene is TRBV6-1, the J gene TRBJ2-3; no clear D gene. V was cut by 8 bases and J by 3 bases, with 12 bases left in between. Germline loops: CDR1 MNHNS, CDR2 SASEGT. The CDR3 has 13 amino acids. The CDR3: CASGNLETDTQYF. As DNA, the CDR3 is TGTGCCAGCGGAAATCTAGAAACAGATACGCAGTATTTT.

V is TRBV27 and J is TRBJ1-1; D is possibly TRBD1 (6 bases). Per germline, CDR1 MNHEY and CDR2 SMNVEV (reference sequence). The CDR3 is 12 amino acids. Deletions cut 5 bases from V and 8 bases from J, with 12 bases between. The CDR3 DNA reads as TGTGCCAGCAGTCGCCCGGGGGCGGAAGCTTTCTTT. Amino acids: CASSRPGAEAFF.